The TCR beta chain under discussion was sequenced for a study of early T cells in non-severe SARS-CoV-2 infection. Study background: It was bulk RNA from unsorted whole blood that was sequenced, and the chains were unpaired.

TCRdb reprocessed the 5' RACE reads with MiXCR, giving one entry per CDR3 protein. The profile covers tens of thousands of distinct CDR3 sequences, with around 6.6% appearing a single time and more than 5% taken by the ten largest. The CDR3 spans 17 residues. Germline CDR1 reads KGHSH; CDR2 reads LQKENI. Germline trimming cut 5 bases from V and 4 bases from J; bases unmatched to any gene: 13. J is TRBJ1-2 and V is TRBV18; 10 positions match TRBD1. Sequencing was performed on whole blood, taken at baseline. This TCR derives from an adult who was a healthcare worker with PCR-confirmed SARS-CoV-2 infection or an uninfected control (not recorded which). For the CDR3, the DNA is TGTGCCAGCTCAAAGGAGATTCGGACAGGGGGAGGCTATGGCTACACCTTC. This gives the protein CASSKEIRTGGGYGYTF.